The entry below gives a single T cell receptor (beta chain) sequence along with its context. Its matching antigen is unknown. Each donor's status was that of a healthy bone marrow donor. The CDR3 length is 19 residues. Germline lookup yields CDR1 MNHEY and CDR2 SMNVEV (reference sequence). J lost 6 bases, V lost 1 base, and 11 bases had no gene match. The study ran its PCR with 60 Vbeta and 13 Jbeta primers. The method was immunoSEQ multiplex PCR; TCRdb's version includes in-frame clones alone and lacks a portion of them. Counted here are 120,000 to 150,000 clones, approximately 82% occurring once; the ten biggest clones make up 1.9%. This record belongs to a study of cytomegalovirus exposure and HLA in healthy donors. On the study more broadly: A data release that came early held roughly 80 million unique TCRs from HLA-typed donors. Whole-study results and caveats: About 87% or about 30% of the time was how often most TCR beta V segments were productive, according to an earlier analysis.

The chain has TRBV27 and TRBJ2-2, with 13 bases identical to TRBD2. The specimen sequenced was PBMCs. The TCR originated in a woman aged 40 to 55 in good health and CMV-seronegative. The CDR3 nucleotides read TGTGCCAGCAGTTTATTCAGGGACAGGACTAGCGGGAGTTCCGGGGAGCTGTTTTTT. Amino acids: CASSLFRDRTSGSSGELFF.